This T cell receptor beta chain emerged from a study of blood T cell repertoires in COVID-19. As for the study in general: Donors in the United States, Italy and Spain gave samples during acute or convalescent COVID-19. The analysed material was cDNA or gDNA that came from T cells, B-cell-depleted T cells, or PBMCs.

While infection was still active, Seattle patients were enrolled and then followed longitudinally. Per the study methods: Nucleated cell counts were estimated from reference gene primer amplification. Using immunoSEQ multiplex PCR, the repertoire was profiled, and TCRdb retains in-frame clones only, with some absent. V and J calls and clone size are copied from that table; D and trimming were computed from the DNA. The sample includes 330,000 or so clones, roughly 87% of them seen just once. Specimen: peripheral blood. This TCR was sampled from a man aged 25 to 45 with COVID-19, enrolled during active disease.

CDR3 sequence: CASSLNRVDEKLFF. The CDR3 DNA sequence: TGTGCCAGCAGCTTAAACAGGGTGGATGAAAAACTGTTTTTT. This rearrangement joins TRBV7-3 to TRBJ1-4; D might be TRBD1 (6 bases). The CDR3 spans 14 residues. V gave up 1 base and J gave up 6 bases, with 9 bases separating them. Per germline, CDR1 SGHTA and CDR2 FQGTGA.